This T cell receptor (beta chain) appears in the sequencing data of a study of T cells in Graves' hyperthyroidism and ophthalmopathy. Hyperthyroidism of Graves' type that showed no ophthalmopathy progression within 18 months was stable. Exclusion of patients followed from uncontrolled infection, other autoimmune disease, pregnancy or lactation. This CDR3 has 16 residues. Germline assignment: CDR1 DFQATT and CDR2 SNEGSKA (reference sequence). With 3 bases clipped from V and 4 bases from J, the junction kept 9 bases outside the gene matches. Study-wide results and limits: Ophthalmopathy could be told apart from stable hyperthyroidism with a 13 V-J model.

About this clonotype: The target antigen is unknown.

Amplified TCR beta CDR3 regions came from RNA transcripts. The HTBI set primed first-round TCR CDR3 RT-PCR. TCRdb processed the multiplex PCR reads anew with MiXCR; each CDR3 protein has one entry. The sample yields roughly 420,000 distinct CDR3 sequences, more than 15% seen once. The source material was blood. The rearrangement joins TRBV20-1 to TRBJ2-2; 9 nucleotides align to TRBD2. The origin of this receptor is a woman under 30 with Graves' hyperthyroidism. The DNA of the CDR3 is TGCAGTGCTAGGCACCTGGCTAGCGGGGTCACCGGGGAGCTGTTTTTT. This sequence encodes CSARHLASGVTGELFF.